The clone carrying this TCR beta chain was observed at least ten times. The data were obtained in a study of T-cell reconstitution after alpha-beta-depleted transplantation in children. The CDR3 has 16 residues. The germline gives CDR1 ENHRY, CDR2 SYGVKD. With 4 bases clipped from V and 3 bases from J, the junction kept 7 bases outside the gene matches. The TCRbeta library incorporated unique molecular identifiers. From the PCR reads, TCRdb called clonotypes with MiXCR, one entry per CDR3 protein. Of around 600,000 distinct CDR3 sequences in the sample, about 11% were seen once. The J gene is TRBJ1-5, the V gene TRBV10-3; 9 bases agree with TRBD1. This sequence was found in a human donor who donated a stem cell graft to a child with acute myeloid leukemia. This sample comprised PBMCs from the stem cell graft donor, obtained from the stem cell graft. This chain's CDR3 is CAISGGQGRHNQPQHF. DNA of the CDR3: TGTGCCATCAGTGGGGGACAGGGAAGGCACAATCAGCCCCAGCATTTT.